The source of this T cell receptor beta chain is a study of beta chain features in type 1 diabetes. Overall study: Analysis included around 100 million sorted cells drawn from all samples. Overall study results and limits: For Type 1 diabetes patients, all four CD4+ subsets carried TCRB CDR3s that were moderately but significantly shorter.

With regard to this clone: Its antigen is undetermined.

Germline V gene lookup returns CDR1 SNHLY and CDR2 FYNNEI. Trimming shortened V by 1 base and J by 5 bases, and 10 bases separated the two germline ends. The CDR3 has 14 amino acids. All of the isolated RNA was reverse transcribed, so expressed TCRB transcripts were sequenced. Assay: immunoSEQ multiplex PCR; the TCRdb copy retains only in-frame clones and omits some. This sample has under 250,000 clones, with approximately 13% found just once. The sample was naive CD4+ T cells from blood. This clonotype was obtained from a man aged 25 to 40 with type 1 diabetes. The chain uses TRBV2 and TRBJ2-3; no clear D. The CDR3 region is CASSEGPNGDTQYF. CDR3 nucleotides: TGTGCCAGCAGTGAAGGTCCGAACGGAGATACGCAGTATTTT.